This T cell receptor (beta chain) stems from a study of blood T cells in healthy people across ages. Study overall: In model experiments, template switching was able to capture about one barcoded beta molecule for every two T cells that were present. The study's findings and limits: Strongly correlated with naive T cell percentage was TCR beta diversity. Relative to aged donors, long-lived donors carried more naive CD4+ cells and displayed higher diversity.

Notes on this clonotype: The antigen is undetermined.

Germline loops: CDR1 MDHEN, CDR2 SYDVKM. V was cut by 1 base and J by 7 bases, with 7 bases left in between. The CDR3 length is 12 residues. PCR was performed a second time for 7 to 11 cycles using a sample-barcoded 5' primer and a J-beta primer mix. TCRdb re-called the 5' RACE reads through MiXCR, storing one row per CDR3 protein. The data contain fewer than 1,000,000 distinct CDR3 sequences, 46% of them singletons. The rearrangement uses TRBV28 and TRBJ2-5; D may be TRBD1 (6 bases). Sequenced sample: blood. The source of this sequence is a man older than 75 in good health. The CDR3 region is CASSLYRATQYF. The CDR3 DNA is TGTGCCAGCAGTTTATACAGGGCGACCCAGTACTTC. Full variable domain (outside the CDR3, taken from reference TRBV28 and TRBJ2-5): DVKVTQSSRYLVKRTGEKVFLECVQDMDHENMFWYRQDPGLGLRLIYFSYDVKMKEKGDIPEGYSVSREKKERFSLILESASTNQTSMYLCASSLYRATQYFGPGTRLLVL.